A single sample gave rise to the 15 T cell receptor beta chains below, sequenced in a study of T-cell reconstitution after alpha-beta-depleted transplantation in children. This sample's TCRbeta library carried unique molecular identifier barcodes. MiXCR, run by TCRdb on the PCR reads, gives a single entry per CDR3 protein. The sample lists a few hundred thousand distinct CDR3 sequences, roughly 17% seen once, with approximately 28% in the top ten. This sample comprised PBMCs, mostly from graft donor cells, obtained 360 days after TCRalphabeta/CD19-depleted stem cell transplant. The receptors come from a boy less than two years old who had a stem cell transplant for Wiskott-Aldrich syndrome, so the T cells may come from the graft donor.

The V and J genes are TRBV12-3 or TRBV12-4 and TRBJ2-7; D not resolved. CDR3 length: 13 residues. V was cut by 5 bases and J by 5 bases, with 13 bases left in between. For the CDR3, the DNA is TGTGCCAGCAGTCGAGAAATCATCCACGAGCAGTACTTC. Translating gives CASSREIIHEQYF.

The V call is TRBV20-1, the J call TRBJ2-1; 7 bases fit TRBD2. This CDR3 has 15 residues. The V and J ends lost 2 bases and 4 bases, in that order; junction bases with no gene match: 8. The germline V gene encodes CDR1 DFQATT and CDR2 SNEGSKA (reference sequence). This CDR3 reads CSARPTSEGYNEQFF. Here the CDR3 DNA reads TGCAGTGCTAGACCAACTAGCGAGGGGTACAATGAGCAGTTCTTC.

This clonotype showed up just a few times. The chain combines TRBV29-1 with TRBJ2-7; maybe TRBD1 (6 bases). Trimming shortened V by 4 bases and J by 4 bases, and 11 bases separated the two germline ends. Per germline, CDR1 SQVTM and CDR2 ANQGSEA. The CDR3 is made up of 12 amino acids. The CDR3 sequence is CSVARGRYEQYF. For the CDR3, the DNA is TGCAGCGTTGCCAGGGGACGGTACGAGCAGTACTTC.

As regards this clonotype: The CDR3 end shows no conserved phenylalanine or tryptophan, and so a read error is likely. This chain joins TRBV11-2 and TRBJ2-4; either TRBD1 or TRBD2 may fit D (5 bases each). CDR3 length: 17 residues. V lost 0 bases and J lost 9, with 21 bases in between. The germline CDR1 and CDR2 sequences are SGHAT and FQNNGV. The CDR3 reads CASSLDRDLFQWGIQYY. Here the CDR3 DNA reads TGTGCCAGCAGCTTAGACAGGGACCTTTTCCAATGGGGCATTCAGTACTAC.

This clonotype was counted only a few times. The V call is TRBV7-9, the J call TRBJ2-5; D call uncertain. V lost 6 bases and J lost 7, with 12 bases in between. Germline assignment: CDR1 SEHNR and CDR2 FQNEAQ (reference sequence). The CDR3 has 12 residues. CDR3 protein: CASSFQSMTQYF. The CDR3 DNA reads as TGTGCCAGCAGTTTTCAGAGCATGACCCAGTACTTC.

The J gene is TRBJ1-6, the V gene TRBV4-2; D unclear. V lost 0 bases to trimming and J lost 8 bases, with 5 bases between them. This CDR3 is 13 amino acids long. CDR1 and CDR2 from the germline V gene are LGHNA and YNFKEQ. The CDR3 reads CASSQELDSPLHF. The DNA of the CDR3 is TGTGCCAGCAGCCAAGAATTAGATTCACCCCTCCACTTT.

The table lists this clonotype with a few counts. The DNA for the CDR3 is TGTGCCAGCAGCTTACATAGGGGGATTCAGCCCCAGCATTTT. Protein sequence: CASSLHRGIQPQHF. The chain recombines TRBV7-2 with TRBJ1-5, with D possibly matching TRBD1 (6 bases). V dropped 2 bases and J dropped 6 bases, with 11 bases sitting between them. The germline gives CDR1 SGHTA, CDR2 FQGNSA. The CDR3 consists of 14 residues.

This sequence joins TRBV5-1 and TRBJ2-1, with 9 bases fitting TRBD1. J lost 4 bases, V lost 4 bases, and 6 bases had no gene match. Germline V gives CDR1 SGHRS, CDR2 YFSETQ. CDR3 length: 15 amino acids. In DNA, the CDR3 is TGCGCCAGCAGCCCGGCACAGGGGGCTTACAATGAGCAGTTCTTC. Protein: CASSPAQGAYNEQFF.

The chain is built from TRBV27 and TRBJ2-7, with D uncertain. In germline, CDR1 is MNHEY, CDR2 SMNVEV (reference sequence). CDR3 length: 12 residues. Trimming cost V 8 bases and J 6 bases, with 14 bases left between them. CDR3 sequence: CASGSSRVEQYF. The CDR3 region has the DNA TGTGCCAGCGGTTCTAGTAGGGTCGAGCAGTACTTC.

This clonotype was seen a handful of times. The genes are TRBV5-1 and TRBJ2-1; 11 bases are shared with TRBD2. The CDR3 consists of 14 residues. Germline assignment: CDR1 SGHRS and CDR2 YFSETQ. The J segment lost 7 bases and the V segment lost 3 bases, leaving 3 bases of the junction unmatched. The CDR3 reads CASSSRLAGNEQFF. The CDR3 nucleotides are TGCGCCAGCAGCTCCAGACTAGCGGGGAATGAGCAGTTCTTC. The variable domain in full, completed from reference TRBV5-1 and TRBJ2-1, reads KAGVTQTPRYLIKTRGQQVTLSCSPISGHRSVSWYQQTPGQGLQFLFEYFSETQRNKGNFPGRFSGRQFSNSRSEMNVSTLELGDSALYLCASSSRLAGNEQFFGPGTRLTVL.

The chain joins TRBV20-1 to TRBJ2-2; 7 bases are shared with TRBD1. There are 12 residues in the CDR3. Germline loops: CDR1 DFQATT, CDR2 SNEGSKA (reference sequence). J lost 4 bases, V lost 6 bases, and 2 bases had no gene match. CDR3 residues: CSANRGTGELFF. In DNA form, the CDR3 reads TGCAGTGCGAACAGGGGCACCGGGGAGCTGTTTTTT.

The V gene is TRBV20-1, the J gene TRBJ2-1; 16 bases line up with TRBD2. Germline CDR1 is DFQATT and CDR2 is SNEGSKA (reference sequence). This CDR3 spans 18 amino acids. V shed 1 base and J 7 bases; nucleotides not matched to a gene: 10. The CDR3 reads CSARVPGLAGGPWNEQFF. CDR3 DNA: TGCAGTGCTAGAGTCCCGGGACTAGCGGGAGGGCCATGGAATGAGCAGTTCTTC.

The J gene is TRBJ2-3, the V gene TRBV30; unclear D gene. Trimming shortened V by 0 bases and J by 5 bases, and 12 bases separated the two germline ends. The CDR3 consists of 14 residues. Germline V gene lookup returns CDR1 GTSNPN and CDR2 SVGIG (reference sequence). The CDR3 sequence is CAWSVRKAKDTQYF. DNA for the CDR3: TGTGCCTGGAGTGTACGGAAGGCGAAAGATACGCAGTATTTT.

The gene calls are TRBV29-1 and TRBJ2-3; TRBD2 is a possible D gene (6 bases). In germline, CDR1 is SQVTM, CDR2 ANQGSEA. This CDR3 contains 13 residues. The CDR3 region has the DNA TGCAGTACAACGGGAGTGAGCACAGATACGCAGTATTTT. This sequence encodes CSTTGVSTDTQYF.

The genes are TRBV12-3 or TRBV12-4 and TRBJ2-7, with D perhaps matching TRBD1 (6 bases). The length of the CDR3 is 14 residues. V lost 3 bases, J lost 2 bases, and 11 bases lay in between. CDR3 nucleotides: TGTGCCAGCAGTTTTGAGAGGGGGACCTACGAGCAGTACTTC. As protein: CASSFERGTYEQYF.